A selection of T cell receptor beta chains follows, all from one sample in a study of blood T cell repertoires in COVID-19. Generated by immunoSEQ multiplex PCR, the TCRdb table keeps only in-frame clones and is missing some. Altogether approximately 260,000 clones are present, roughly 85% being singletons, with the ten largest covering 4.6%. Sequenced: peripheral blood. These receptors came from a man aged 55 to 70 who had recovered from COVID-19. Both conserved end residues are part of each CDR3. Each record gives: clone size, J gene, V gene, D gene, CDR3 protein, CDR3 DNA. The D gene is left open where the match is weak. Clone size is shown for a subset of rows, as once, few, many or a class of expanded clone.

>-|TRBJ2-2|TRBV5-6|TRBD2
CASSLSGGGTGELFF
TGTGCCAGCAGCTTGTCCGGGGGGGGCACCGGGGAGCTGTTTTTT
>-|TRBJ1-3|TRBV6-5|TRBD1
CASSPDRAGNTIYF
TGTGCCAGCAGTCCGGACAGGGCTGGAAACACCATATATTTT
>-|TRBJ2-7|TRBV5-1|TRBD1
CASSLGATGSSYEQYF
TGCGCCAGCAGCTTGGGCGCGACAGGGAGCTCCTACGAGCAGTACTTC
>-|TRBJ1-5|TRBV27|TRBD1
CASSSPGTGNSNQPQHF
TGTGCCAGCAGTTCCCCCGGGACAGGTAATAGCAATCAGCCCCAGCATTTT
>-|TRBJ2-6|TRBV4-1|-
CASSQLGAGANVLTF
TGCGCCAGCAGCCAACTAGGAGCTGGGGCCAACGTCCTGACTTTC
>-|TRBJ2-1|TRBV7-9|-
CASSEGIGSYNEQFF
TGTGCCAGCAGCGAGGGCATAGGTTCCTACAATGAGCAGTTCTTC
>-|TRBJ2-3|TRBV4-1|TRBD2
CASSQEGFGLAGGPSDTQYF
TGCGCCAGCAGCCAAGAGGGATTTGGCCTAGCGGGGGGGCCGTCAGATACGCAGTATTTT
>-|TRBJ2-2|TRBV7-7|TRBD1
CASSRGYRGSTGELFF
TGTGCTAGCAGCCGAGGATACAGGGGGTCTACCGGGGAGCTGTTTTTT
>-|TRBJ2-1|TRBV19|-
CASSAFSSYNEQFF
TGTGCCAGTAGTGCTTTTAGCTCCTACAATGAGCAGTTCTTC
>-|TRBJ2-4|TRBV27|TRBD2
CASSLPSGGANLNIQYF
TGTGCCAGCAGTTTACCTAGCGGGGGGGCCAATTTGAACATTCAGTACTTC
>-|TRBJ2-5|TRBV10-1|-
CASSESRVQETQYF
TGCGCCAGCAGTGAGTCGCGGGTACAAGAGACCCAGTACTTC
>-|TRBJ2-6|TRBV19|-
CASSMTGANVLTF
TGTGCCAGTAGTATGACAGGGGCCAACGTCCTGACTTTC
>-|TRBJ1-3|TRBV10-3|-
CAIRSGGSGNTIYF
TGTGCCATCAGGAGCGGGGGGTCTGGAAACACCATATATTTT
>-|TRBJ1-6|TRBV5-6|-
CASSAYNGLGDSPLHF
TGTGCCAGCAGCGCCTACAATGGGCTAGGGGATTCACCCCTCCACTTT
>-|TRBJ2-5|TRBV5-1|TRBD2
CASSGGGSGIEETQYF
TGCGCCAGCAGCGGGGGCGGTAGCGGGATAGAAGAGACCCAGTACTTC
>-|TRBJ1-6|TRBV12-3/TRBV12-4|-
CASSPFSGSLHF
TGTGCCAGCAGTCCGTTCTCCGGGAGTCTCCACTTT
>-|TRBJ2-2|TRBV7-2|TRBD2
CASSWTPGLAGPPTELFF
TGTGCCAGCAGCTGGACTCCGGGACTAGCGGGGCCCCCGACGGAGCTGTTTTTT
>-|TRBJ1-5|TRBV5-4|-
CASSSGSSNQPQHF
TGTGCCAGCAGCTCAGGGTCTAGCAATCAGCCCCAGCATTTT
>-|TRBJ2-3|TRBV7-3|-
CASSLRRGDTQYF
TGTGCCAGCAGCTTAAGAAGGGGCGATACGCAGTATTTT
>-|TRBJ1-1|TRBV30|TRBD1
CAWRTDRVNTEAFF
TGTGCCTGGAGGACCGACAGGGTGAACACTGAAGCTTTCTTT
>-|TRBJ2-2|TRBV29-1|TRBD1
CSVGGTGRRELFF
TGCAGCGTTGGGGGGACAGGGAGACGGGAGCTGTTTTTT
>-|TRBJ2-7|TRBV5-1|TRBD2
CASSLVGSGRREQYF
TGCGCCAGCAGCTTGGTTGGTAGCGGGAGAAGGGAGCAGTACTTC
>-|TRBJ1-2|TRBV7-9|-
CASSLISNPNGYTF
TGTGCCAGCAGCTTAATCAGTAACCCCAATGGCTACACCTTC
>-|TRBJ2-5|TRBV28|-
CASSSALAQETQYF
TGTGCCAGCAGTTCGGCTCTAGCCCAAGAGACCCAGTACTTC
>-|TRBJ2-3|TRBV7-9|-
CASSLEVVRGGGSTDTQYF
TGTGCCAGCAGCTTAGAGGTGGTTAGGGGAGGAGGAAGCACAGATACGCAGTATTTT
>-|TRBJ2-7|TRBV13|TRBD2
CASSITSGTSSYEQYF
TGTGCCAGCAGTATTACCTCCGGGACTAGCTCCTACGAGCAGTACTTC
>-|TRBJ2-3|TRBV19|-
CASSRARGGTDTQYF
TGTGCCAGTAGTCGCGCCAGAGGAGGCACAGATACGCAGTATTTT
>-|TRBJ2-7|TRBV20-1|-
CSASLLGAGRPYEQYF
TGCAGTGCTAGTCTCCTAGGAGCTGGTCGTCCCTACGAGCAGTACTTC
>-|TRBJ1-2|TRBV6-6|TRBD1
CASSRGTRTNYGYTF
TGTGCCAGCAGCAGGGGGACAAGGACTAACTATGGCTACACCTTC
>-|TRBJ2-2|TRBV5-6|TRBD1
CASSLDRGRYTGELFF
TGTGCCAGCAGCTTGGACAGGGGGCGGTATACCGGGGAGCTGTTTTTT
>-|TRBJ2-3|TRBV29-1|TRBD1
CSANPGQGSGTDTQYF
TGCAGCGCCAACCCGGGACAGGGGTCGGGAACAGATACGCAGTATTTT
>many|TRBJ2-1|TRBV7-7|TRBD2
CASSPLSGGANNEQFF
TGTGCTAGCAGCCCCCTTAGCGGGGGGGCCAATAATGAGCAGTTCTTC
>-|TRBJ1-1|TRBV5-1|TRBD1
CASSSDYRGHTEAFF
TGCGCCAGCAGCTCAGACTACAGGGGTCACACTGAAGCTTTCTTT
>-|TRBJ1-5|TRBV4-1|-
CASSQAEAGRNQPQHF
TGCGCCAGCAGCCAAGCGGAAGCAGGGCGCAATCAGCCCCAGCATTTT
>-|TRBJ2-3|TRBV6-2/TRBV6-3|-
CASSSSTDTQYF
TGTGCCAGCAGCTCAAGCACAGATACGCAGTATTTT
>few|TRBJ1-2|TRBV2|-
CASGGNYGYTF
TGTGCCAGCGGCGGGAACTATGGCTACACCTTC
>-|TRBJ2-2|TRBV9|TRBD2
CASSVGGGRALNTGELFF
TGTGCCAGCAGCGTAGGGGGCGGGAGGGCCTTAAACACCGGGGAGCTGTTTTTT
>-|TRBJ1-2|TRBV29-1|-
CSVGSVESGLALDYGYTF
TGCAGCGTTGGTTCGGTGGAGAGTGGTCTTGCGTTGGACTATGGCTACACCTTC
>-|TRBJ2-7|TRBV7-6|TRBD2
CASSLAGGIHEQYF
TGTGCCAGCAGCTTAGCGGGAGGGATCCACGAGCAGTACTTC
>-|TRBJ2-1|TRBV6-5|-
CASRDRGYNEQFF
TGTGCCAGCAGGGATCGGGGCTACAATGAGCAGTTCTTC
>-|TRBJ1-2|TRBV12-3/TRBV12-4|TRBD1
CASSPDRVVGYTF
TGTGCCAGCAGTCCGGACAGGGTCGTCGGCTACACCTTC
>-|TRBJ2-1|TRBV18|-
CASSHGHYNEQFF
TGTGCCAGCTCTCACGGTCACTACAATGAGCAGTTCTTC